The 20 T cell receptor beta chains presented below share a single source sample, sequenced in a study of T cell repertoires in cytomegalovirus infection. TCRdb re-called the reads through MiXCR, storing one row per CDR3 protein. Among 290,000 or so distinct CDR3 sequences listed, roughly 9.3% were seen once. The sample taken for sequencing was PBMCs. These receptors originate from a human donor in good health (CMV status not recorded). Some clones in this sample may be carry-over from other donors' samples.

This clonotype showed up many times. J is TRBJ2-1 and V is TRBV19; weak D call: TRBD2 (7 bases). Germline V gene sequence: CDR1 LNHDA, CDR2 SQIVND (reference sequence). Trimming left V 0 bases short and J 3 bases short, with 18 bases between. The CDR3 consists of 18 residues. The CDR3, as DNA: TGTGCCAGTAGTATAGACGCCCCTAGGGGGGGCCTCTACAATGAGCAGTTCTTC. This translates into CASSIDAPRGGLYNEQFF.

In regard to this clonotype: A much larger clone is a single base away; this may be a read error. The rearrangement joins TRBV20-1 to TRBJ1-1, with a tentative D call TRBD1 (6 bases). The CDR3 length is 14 residues. The V gene lost 5 bases and the J gene lost 1 base, with 14 bases spanning the gap. Germline assignment: CDR1 DFQATT and CDR2 SNEGSKA (reference sequence). The CDR3 loop is CSAGLQGTNTEAFF. For the CDR3, the DNA is TGCAGTGCTGGTCTACAGGGAACGAACACTGAAGCTTTCTTT.

This clonotype has at least ten counts. This chain uses TRBV29-1 with TRBJ2-5; D possibly corresponds to TRBD1 (5 bases). Germline V gives CDR1 SQVTM, CDR2 ANQGSEA. V gave up 4 bases and J gave up 5 bases, with 14 bases separating them. The CDR3 covers 13 residues. CDR3: CSVGRQGGETQYF. The CDR3 bases are TGCAGCGTTGGAAGGCAGGGCGGTGAGACCCAGTACTTC.

This clonotype was detected ten times or more. V is TRBV6-2 or TRBV6-3 and J is TRBJ1-4, with D hard to call. CDR3 length: 15 amino acids. V lost 5 bases and J 6 bases, leaving 16 bases between the germline ends. Germline CDR1 is MNHEY and CDR2 is SVGEGT. The CDR3 DNA is TGTGCCAGCAGTGCCGGATTTGGACGATATGAAAAACTGTTTTTT. Its protein is CASSAGFGRYEKLFF.

This clonotype was detected many times. The rearrangement joins TRBV28 to TRBJ1-2; 8 bases agree with TRBD1. The length of the CDR3 is 14 residues. V dropped 6 bases and J dropped 10; count of bases not matched to a gene: 13. Germline CDR1 reads MDHEN; CDR2 reads SYDVKM. The CDR3 DNA follows: TGTGCCAGCAGACGCCCCGGGACAGGTGTCTCCTACACCTTC. Its translation: CASRRPGTGVSYTF.

The sample holds many counts of this clonotype. The chain uses TRBV20-1 and TRBJ1-6, with 8 positions matching TRBD1. With V trimmed by 4 bases and J by 9 bases, 5 bases remained unmatched. This CDR3 comprises 13 residues. CDR1 DFQATT and CDR2 SNEGSKA come from the germline V gene (reference sequence). CDR3 residues: CSANTGGISPLHF. The CDR3 nucleotides read TGCAGTGCTAACACAGGGGGGATTTCACCCCTCCACTTT.

This clonotype appeared many times. CDR3 in DNA: TGTGCCAGCAGTTTATCAGGGGCTAGTCAGCCCCAGCATTTT. It codes for CASSLSGASQPQHF. The chain combines TRBV28 with TRBJ1-5; TRBD1 is a possible D gene (6 bases). This CDR3 contains 14 residues. Trimming removed 1 base at V and 6 bases at J, with 10 bases between. Germline V gene lookup returns CDR1 MDHEN and CDR2 SYDVKM.

In this sample, this clonotype turned up many times. J is TRBJ1-1 and V is TRBV7-3; D may be TRBD1 (5 bases). CDR1 SGHTA and CDR2 FQGTGA come from the germline V gene. This CDR3 spans 15 amino acids. V was pared by 2 bases and J by 7 bases, with 17 bases between. CDR3 DNA: TGTGCCAGCAGCTTATTCGGAGGGACGAATGGTGAAGCTTTCTTT. Translating gives CASSLFGGTNGEAFF.

This clonotype was seen repeatedly, ten times or more. The chain is built from TRBV12-3 or TRBV12-4 and TRBJ2-5; 8 nucleotides line up with TRBD1. The CDR3 contains 14 residues. V lost 7 bases, J lost 5 bases, and 9 bases stayed unmatched. As DNA, the CDR3 is TGTGCCAGCACTATTAGGGACAGGAGGGAGACCCAGTACTTC. Translated, it gives CASTIRDRRETQYF.

CDR3 sequence: CASSPWDASYGYTF. The CDR3 DNA sequence: TGTGCCAGCAGCCCCTGGGACGCCAGCTATGGCTACACCTTC. The chain has TRBV14 and TRBJ1-2; weak D call: TRBD1 (5 bases). Germline values: CDR1 SGHDN, CDR2 FVKESK. The CDR3 totals 14 residues. Between the trimmed V and J ends, which lost 4 bases and 4 bases, there was a span of 13 bases.

CDR3 amino acids: CASSVRDRVSSHQETQYF. In DNA form, the CDR3 reads TGTGCCAGCAGCGTCCGGGACAGGGTCTCGAGTCACCAAGAGACCCAGTACTTC. V gene TRBV5-5 combines with J gene TRBJ2-5; TRBD1 matches 9 bases. The CDR3 extends over 18 amino acids. CDR1 SGHKS and CDR2 YYEKEE come from the germline V gene (reference sequence). The V segment lost 4 bases and the J segment 0 bases; nucleotides outside the gene matches: 13. The full variable domain, with the rest looked up from reference TRBV5-5 and TRBJ2-5, is DAGVTQSPTHLIKTRGQQVTLRCSPISGHKSVSWYQQVLGQGPQFIFQYYEKEERGRGNFPDRFSARQFPNYSSELNVNALLLGDSALYLCASSVRDRVSSHQETQYFGPGTRLLVL.

This clonotype was counted at least ten times. The rearrangement links TRBV7-2 to TRBJ2-2, with TRBD1 matching over 8 bases. The CDR3 covers 14 residues. The germline gives CDR1 SGHTA, CDR2 FQGNSA. Germline trimming cut 6 bases from V and 4 bases from J; bases unmatched to any gene: 4. CDR3 nucleotide sequence: TGTGCCAGCAGTGACAGGGGAATCACCGGGGAGCTGTTTTTT. Residues: CASSDRGITGELFF.

This clonotype was picked up a small number of times. This chain uses TRBV20-1 with TRBJ2-1, with 8 bases aligning to TRBD1. Unmatched junction bases numbered 11, after V lost 5 bases and J lost 8 bases. CDR1 and CDR2 from the germline V gene are DFQATT and SNEGSKA (reference sequence). The CDR3 is 14 amino acids. This CDR3 is CSAAGQGEGDEQFF. The CDR3 DNA reads TGCAGTGCTGCCGGACAGGGTGAGGGGGATGAGCAGTTCTTC.

A word on this clonotype: This may stem from a read error, because a much larger clone lies one nucleotide away. This chain uses TRBV6-6 with TRBJ1-6; D gene ambiguous. The germline V gene encodes CDR1 MNHNY and CDR2 SVGAGI (reference sequence). This CDR3 region has 13 residues. CDR3 loop: CASSSPQYSPLNF. Here the CDR3 DNA reads TGTGCCAGCAGTTCCCCCCAATATTCACCCCTCAACTTT.

This clonotype was counted many times. The V call is TRBV6-1, the J call TRBJ2-1, with TRBD2 matching 7 bases. Trimming cost V 6 bases and J 0 bases; bases outside gene matches: 11. The CDR3 consists of 17 residues. Germline-derived CDR1 and CDR2 are MNHNS and SASEGT. CDR3 loop: CASSSRGVMSSYNEQFF. The CDR3 DNA sequence: TGTGCCAGCAGCTCCCGGGGGGTCATGAGCTCCTACAATGAGCAGTTCTTC.

This clonotype was seen many times. The chain joins TRBV2 to TRBJ2-1, with 11 bases lining up with TRBD2. The germline V gene encodes CDR1 SNHLY and CDR2 FYNNEI. V lost 5 bases to trimming and J lost 4 bases; unmatched junction nucleotides: 10. The CDR3 contains 17 residues. The CDR3 nucleotides read TGTGCCAGCAGTTCTTTTCTTAGCGGGGGGGCTTACAATGAGCAGTTCTTC. Amino acid sequence: CASSSFLSGGAYNEQFF.

This clonotype was detected many times. V and J are TRBV10-3 and TRBJ1-1, with D maybe TRBD1 (6 bases). With 8 bases removed from V and 4 bases from J, the gap between germline ends came to 14 bases. The CDR3 loop spans 13 amino acids. Per the germline V gene, CDR1 is ENHRY and CDR2 is SYGVKD. For the CDR3, the DNA is TGTGCCATCGGAAAGGGGGGACCCACTGAAGCTTTCTTT. It codes for CAIGKGGPTEAFF.

This clonotype was picked up many times. The chain uses TRBV12-3 or TRBV12-4 and TRBJ2-1; D is uncertain. The CDR3 consists of 14 residues. The V end lost 3 bases, the J end lost 2 bases, and 8 bases lay between the germline ends. The CDR3 protein is CASSFLKAYNEQFF. In DNA form, the CDR3 reads TGTGCCAGCAGTTTCTTAAAAGCCTACAATGAGCAGTTCTTC.

In this sample, this clonotype turned up many times. The chain uses TRBV4-2 and TRBJ2-2; D is perhaps TRBD1 or TRBD2 (5 bases each). V was clipped by 4 bases and J by 2 bases, with 14 bases between them. Germline V gene sequence: CDR1 LGHNA, CDR2 YNFKEQ. This CDR3 region has 16 residues. For the CDR3, the DNA is TGTGCCAGCAGCCTCCCATTTGGGGACAACACCGGGGAGCTGTTTTTT. Translation: CASSLPFGDNTGELFF.

This clonotype was seen at least ten times. The rearrangement joins TRBV7-2 to TRBJ1-5; a weak D match, TRBD1 (5 bases). This CDR3 spans 12 amino acids. Trimming shortened V by 6 bases and J by 10 bases, and 13 bases separated the two germline ends. Germline V CDR1 and CDR2: SGHTA, FQGNSA. CDR3 protein: CASSLGVGPQHF. For the CDR3, the DNA is TGTGCCAGCAGTTTGGGGGTGGGACCCCAGCATTTT.